Included here is one T cell receptor (beta chain) sequence, with context. Antigen specificity is unknown. The CDR3 runs 15 residues. Germline-derived CDR1 and CDR2 are SNHLY and FYNNEI. V gave up 9 bases and J gave up 2 bases; unmatched junction bases: 5. The sample belongs to a study of cytomegalovirus exposure and HLA in healthy donors. Findings and caveats of the study: Near-uniform donor sequencing depth was presumed by presence/absence analyses. TRBV6-2, TRBV6-3 and some other V segments were excluded as indistinguishable.

With 60 Vbeta and 13 Jbeta primers, the PCR was carried out. Authors' methods: In a later analysis, the count reached about 82 million unique TCR beta chains, with about 12 million shared. The table came from immunoSEQ multiplex PCR; TCRdb's copy has only in-frame clones and leaves some out. V and J calls and clone size are those listed in that table; D and trimming were worked out from the DNA. Here the sample spans approximately 50,000 clones, about 50% being singletons. V and J are TRBV2 and TRBJ2-2; 11 bases line up with TRBD2. The TCR sequence derives from a human donor in good health. Source material: PBMCs. CDR3 protein: CASSGGVINTGELFF. CDR3 bases: TGTGCCAGTAGCGGGGGGGTCATAAACACCGGGGAGCTGTTTTTT.